One sample yielded the 9 T cell receptor beta chains listed below, sequenced in a study of blood T cell repertoires in COVID-19. Sequencing used immunoSEQ multiplex PCR; TCRdb keeps in-frame clones, though not all of them. The table shows some 110,000 clones, with 82% occurring only once. Sequenced input: peripheral blood. These receptors were obtained from a man aged 65 to 79 with acute or convalescent COVID-19.

J is TRBJ1-2 and V is TRBV2; TRBD1 aligns across 12 bases. Germline CDR1 is SNHLY and CDR2 is FYNNEI. The CDR3 consists of 13 residues. The V gene end was trimmed by 6 bases and the J gene end by 8 bases; junction bases not matched to a gene: 4. CDR3 sequence (DNA): TGTGCCAGCAGGGGACAGGGGGCCGACGGCTACACCTTC. Translation: CASRGQGADGYTF. Filled out from reference TRBV2 and TRBJ1-2, the complete variable domain reads EPEVTQTPSHQVTQMGQEVILRCVPISNHLYFYWYRQILGQKVEFLVSFYNNEISEKSEIFDDQFSVERPDGSNFTLKIRSTKLEDSAMYFCASRGQGADGYTFGSGTRLTVV.

The genes are TRBV3-1 (or the pseudogene TRBV3-2) and TRBJ1-6; D is uncertain. The CDR3 runs to 13 residues. V was cut by 2 bases and J by 7 bases, with 6 bases left in between. Germline-derived CDR1 and CDR2 are LGHDT and YNNKEL (reference sequence). CDR3 protein: CASSQRENSPLHF. In DNA, the CDR3 is TGTGCCAGCAGCCAAAGGGAGAATTCACCCCTCCACTTT.

The J gene is TRBJ2-7, the V gene TRBV7-3, with a tentative D call TRBD2 (5 bases). V was shortened by 1 base and J by 3 bases, with 16 bases between the two germline ends. The CDR3 sequence is 16 residues long. CDR1 is SGHTA, CDR2 FQGTGA, per germline. CDR3: CASSLIGGSRVYEQYF. The CDR3 DNA is TGTGCCAGCAGCTTAATCGGCGGGTCCCGGGTCTACGAGCAGTACTTC.

In its sample, this clone was seen once. The genes are TRBV7-2 and TRBJ1-1; D is uncertain. CDR1 and CDR2 (germline): SGHTA, FQGNSA. Trimming stripped 4 bases from V and 7 bases from J, with 16 bases between. This CDR3 is 14 amino acids long. The CDR3 is CASSSPTWFSEAFF. The DNA of the CDR3 is TGTGCCAGCAGCTCCCCAACTTGGTTTAGTGAAGCTTTCTTT.

In DNA, the CDR3 is TGCGCCAGCAGCCTTGGCGGCGGGGGCACAGATACGCAGTATTTT. Its translation: CASSLGGGGTDTQYF. This chain links TRBV4-1 with TRBJ2-3, with a possible D match to TRBD2 (6 bases). The V gene lost 4 bases and the J gene lost 1 base, with 12 bases spanning the gap. The CDR3 extends over 15 amino acids. The V gene's germline CDR1 is MGHRA and CDR2 YSYEKL.

The chain couples TRBV18 to TRBJ1-4, with D possibly matching TRBD1 (5 bases). The germline V gene has CDR1 KGHSH and CDR2 LQKENI. The CDR3 has 13 amino acids. The germline V and J ends were trimmed by 6 bases and 5 bases, with 10 bases remaining between them. The DNA of the CDR3 is TGTGCCAGCTCCAGGGCTGAAAATGAAAAACTGTTTTTT. This gives the protein CASSRAENEKLFF.

The table lists this clone with a few counts. The genes are TRBV28 and TRBJ2-7; 9 positions match TRBD1. This CDR3 region has 15 residues. Losses at the gene ends were 3 bases for V and 4 bases for J; bases not matched to a gene: 7. Germline values: CDR1 MDHEN, CDR2 SYDVKM. CDR3 sequence reads: CASSLGGTGNYEQYF. CDR3 nucleotide sequence: TGTGCCAGCAGTTTGGGCGGGACAGGGAATTACGAGCAGTACTTC.

This rearrangement joins TRBV5-4 to TRBJ1-5; the match to TRBD1 covers 9 bases. The CDR3 extends over 17 amino acids. Germline V CDR1 and CDR2: SGHNT, YYREEE (reference sequence). V trimming: 2 bases; J trimming: 2 bases; junction bases outside the gene matches: 8. The DNA for the CDR3 is TGTGCCAGCAGCTTTCGTTCCGGGACAGGGCGCAATCAGCCCCAGCATTTT. Residues: CASSFRSGTGRNQPQHF.

The genes are TRBV4-1 and TRBJ2-1, with TRBD2 matching over 9 bases. Germline V gene sequence: CDR1 MGHRA, CDR2 YSYEKL. Germline trimming cut 1 base from V and 6 bases from J; bases unmatched to any gene: 7. The CDR3 is 16 residues long. The CDR3 DNA follows: TGCGCCAGCAGCCAAGTTCTGGGCGGGGGGGCCAATGAGCAGTTCTTC. Amino acid sequence: CASSQVLGGGANEQFF.